This T cell receptor beta chain comes out of a study of T cell responses to AZD1222 COVID-19 vaccine. Study summary: Investigators merged groups given second doses at roughly 4 or roughly 12 weeks.

The table came from immunoSEQ multiplex PCR; TCRdb's copy has only in-frame clones and leaves some out. The repertoire holds some 80,000 clones, with 90% as singletons. This CDR3 contains 12 residues. Germline lookup yields CDR1 SNHLY and CDR2 FYNNEI. Trimming left V 4 bases short and J 1 base short, with 4 bases between. A remark on this clone: Its antigen is as yet unknown.

Study results and caveats: Unmutated variant regions are reportedly targeted by nearly half of spike-specific TCRs. Dominant at 160-218 and 743-854, vaccine-associated CD4 TCRs also spanned spike. The study found Spike-specific TCR breadth and depth rose after two AZD1222 doses.

The chain joins TRBV2 to TRBJ1-1; D is unresolved. The origin of this receptor is an adult in good health. The sample consisted of peripheral blood, taken on day 0 of AZD1222 vaccination. CDR3 DNA sequence: TGTGCCAGCAGTGTAAAGAACACTGAAGCTTTCTTT. It encodes CASSVKNTEAFF.